Given below is one T cell receptor (beta chain) in context. Its target is not known. TCRdb's table, derived via immunoSEQ multiplex PCR, lists solely in-frame clones and lacks some. This table has over 40,000 clones, approximately 84% appearing once. The entry originates in a study of graft-versus-host responses after intestinal transplantation. About the research overall: Induction using anti-thymocyte globulin, followed by tacrolimus and steroids for two to three years, was given to all recipients.

Regarding the study as a whole: HvG clone declines early post-transplant were associated with peak circulating GvH levels. Recipient marrow harbored GvH clones, some of which surfaced first in ileum or blood.

Germline lookup yields CDR1 KGHSH and CDR2 LQKENI. This CDR3 is built from 15 residues. Trimming left V 6 bases short and J 3 bases short, with 18 bases between. The sequencing used unstimulated CD4+ T cells sorted from spleen or lymph node cells, collected before transplant. The gene calls are TRBV18 and TRBJ2-7, with D perhaps being TRBD1 or TRBD2 (5 bases each). The TCR was taken from a human donor who was the organ donor for an intestinal transplant. CDR3 sequence: CASSEGVTGHYEQYF. The CDR3 region has the DNA TGTGCCAGCTCCGAGGGTGTAACAGGACACTACGAGCAGTACTTC.